The rows below give T cell receptor beta chains drawn from one sample of a study of PD-L1 blockade in urothelial cancer. Method: immunoSEQ multiplex PCR; TCRdb's copy keeps in-frame clones and lacks some. The table lists about 72,000 clones, 86% of them singletons. Source: PBMCs, taken around atezolizumab (anti-PD-L1) treatment. Receptor source: a man in his sixties with urothelial cancer. CDR3s include the opening cysteine and the closing phenylalanine or tryptophan. A D gene is named only where the DNA matches it firmly. Some rows have no size entry. The others give once, few or many, or a class for an expanded clone.

TRBV19	NA	NA	TRBJ1-2	TGTGCCAGTAGTATAGAAGCGTCGCGGGATTATGGCTACACCTTC	CASSIEASRDYGYTF
TRBV29-1	once	NA	TRBJ2-5	TGCAGCGTTCAGGATCAAGAGACCCAGTACTTC	CSVQDQETQYF
TRBV7-2	NA	NA	TRBJ1-2	TGTGCCAGCAGCTTAACGGGGTATGGCTACACCTTC	CASSLTGYGYTF
TRBV7-9	NA	NA	TRBJ2-3	TGTGCCAGCAGCCGAACAACAGATACGCAGTATTTT	CASSRTTDTQYF
TRBV19	NA	NA	TRBJ2-7	TGTGCCAGTAGTGCGCTAGCGATGCCCTACGAGCAGTACTTC	CASSALAMPYEQYF
TRBV27	NA	TRBD1	TRBJ1-1	TGTGCCAGCAGTCCACGGACAGGGGGCTTTACTGAAGCTTTCTTT	CASSPRTGGFTEAFF
TRBV7-8	few	NA	TRBJ1-2	TGTGCCAGCAGCACGCCTCTTAGATTCAACCCTAACTATGGCTACACCTTC	CASSTPLRFNPNYGYTF
TRBV5-4	NA	NA	TRBJ1-6	TGTGCCAGCAGCTTGGAAGGGGGTTATAATTCACCCCTCCACTTT	CASSLEGGYNSPLHF
TRBV10-3	few	NA	TRBJ2-7	TGTGCCATCAGTGAATCAGGGTTCTACGAGCAGTACTTC	CAISESGFYEQYF
TRBV5-1	NA	NA	TRBJ1-1	TGCGCCAGCAGCTTGTTAGGCGGGAGGGTAGCTTTCTTT	CASSLLGGRVAFF
TRBV9	NA	NA	TRBJ2-2	TGTGCCAGCAGCGTAGATCTAGGGAGAGCCGGGGAGCTGTTTTTT	CASSVDLGRAGELFF
TRBV7-9	NA	NA	TRBJ1-3	TGTGCCAGCAGCTTAGGCGGACAGTCTCTAAGGGGAAACACCATATATTTT	CASSLGGQSLRGNTIYF
TRBV5-4	NA	TRBD1	TRBJ1-4	TGTGCCAGCAGCCTTAGGACAGGGACAAATGAAAAACTGTTTTTT	CASSLRTGTNEKLFF
TRBV12-5	NA	TRBD1	TRBJ1-2	TGTGCTAGTGGTTTGGTTTTGACAGGGGGCTTTAAAAACTATGGCTACACCTTC	CASGLVLTGGFKNYGYTF
TRBV6-4	NA	NA	TRBJ1-5	TGTACCACAAGTGAGTTTCGGGAAAGACAGGCCCCCAATCAGCCCCAGCATTTT	CTTSEFRERQAPNQPQHF
TRBV4-3	few	NA	TRBJ2-2	TGCGCCAGCAGCCAAGATATCAACACCGGGGAGCTGTTTTTT	CASSQDINTGELFF
TRBV6-1	NA	NA	TRBJ2-7	TGTGCCAGCAGTGAGGGCCCGGCCCCCTACGAGCAGTACTTC	CASSEGPAPYEQYF
TRBV7-3	NA	TRBD1	TRBJ2-2	TGTGCCAGCAGCCCCGGGACAGGGAACACCGGGGAGCTGTTTTTT	CASSPGTGNTGELFF
TRBV1	NA	NA	TRBJ2-7	TGCACCAGCAGCCAGGCTAGCGGGGGGAAGGAACAGTACTTC	CTSSQASGGKEQYF
TRBV30	NA	NA	TRBJ1-2	TGTGCCTGGAGGAGCCAGGGGAGTAACTATGGCTACACCTTC	CAWRSQGSNYGYTF
TRBV5-6	NA	TRBD1	TRBJ1-3	TGTGCCAGCAGCTCGACAGGGGGGTTCTCTGGAAACACCATATATTTT	CASSSTGGFSGNTIYF
TRBV2	few	TRBD1	TRBJ2-5	TGTGCCAGCAGGGAGCCAGGGGGACGGAAGTCAGAGACCCAGTACTTC	CASREPGGRKSETQYF
TRBV5-1	NA	NA	TRBJ2-2	TGCGCCAGCAGCTTGTATGTGGTGACAGATACCGGGGAGCTGTTTTTT	CASSLYVVTDTGELFF
TRBV4-1	NA	TRBD1	TRBJ2-7	TGCGCCAGCAGCCAAACGACAGGGTCCTACGAGCAGTACTTC	CASSQTTGSYEQYF
TRBV11-2	NA	NA	TRBJ2-7	TGTGCCAGCAGCTTACTTTCCTACGAGCAGTACTTC	CASSLLSYEQYF
TRBV10-3	NA	NA	TRBJ2-1	TGTGCCATCCGAGGGCTCCACAATGAGCAGTTCTTC	CAIRGLHNEQFF
TRBV7-2	NA	NA	TRBJ1-1	TGTGCCAGCAGCCCGCACGGTCCTATCGCGAACACTGAAGCTTTCTTT	CASSPHGPIANTEAFF
TRBV30	NA	NA	TRBJ1-1	TGTGCCTGGAGTGTACCCCGGGTCAGTGGGAACACTGAAGCTTTCTTT	CAWSVPRVSGNTEAFF
TRBV6-1	NA	TRBD1	TRBJ2-4	TGTGCCAGCACCCTGGGACAGGGGGCCAAAAACATTCAGTACTTC	CASTLGQGAKNIQYF
TRBV5-4	NA	NA	TRBJ2-5	TGTGCCAGCAGCTTCAACAACCAAGAGACCCAGTACTTC	CASSFNNQETQYF
TRBV4-3	NA	TRBD1	TRBJ1-2	TGCGCCAGCAGCCAAGCCCTCGACAGGGAGGTTTACTATGGCTACACCTTC	CASSQALDREVYYGYTF
TRBV27	NA	NA	TRBJ2-2	TGTGCCAGCAGTTTATCCAGGAACACCGGGGAGCTGTTTTTT	CASSLSRNTGELFF
TRBV6-5	NA	NA	TRBJ2-7	TGTGCCAGCAGTTACTCGGCAGGGGAATCCTACGAGCAGTACTTC	CASSYSAGESYEQYF
TRBV9	NA	NA	TRBJ2-5	TGTGCCAGCAGCCCCCTAGGTGGAGTGGAGACCCAGTACTTC	CASSPLGGVETQYF
TRBV2	NA	NA	TRBJ2-1	TGTGCCAGCAGTGAATTGGGCATCTCCTACAATGAGCAGTTCTTC	CASSELGISYNEQFF
TRBV4-1	NA	NA	TRBJ1-4	TGCGCCAGCAGCCAAGATGGCGGTTGGAGGGAAAAACTGTTTTTT	CASSQDGGWREKLFF
TRBV7-6	NA	TRBD1	TRBJ2-3	TGTGCCAGCACCAAACAGGGGACAGCGATCACAGATACGCAGTATTTT	CASTKQGTAITDTQYF
TRBV5-4	NA	TRBD1	TRBJ1-1	TGTGCCAGCAGCTTGGGACAGGGGTGGACTGAAGCTTTCTTT	CASSLGQGWTEAFF
TRBV5-4	NA	NA	TRBJ1-4	TGTGCCAGCAGCTTGCAGGGAGCGCGGGGTGGTGAAAAACTGTTTTTT	CASSLQGARGGEKLFF
TRBV10-2	NA	NA	TRBJ1-2	TGCGCCAGCACCCTAGGGGGGGTCTATGGCTACACCTTC	CASTLGGVYGYTF
TRBV23-1	NA	TRBD1	TRBJ2-3	TGCGCCGTCCACCTGGACAGGGAGGCAGATACGCAGTATTTT	CAVHLDREADTQYF
TRBV2	NA	TRBD2	TRBJ2-3	TGTGCCAGCAGTGAAGCGCAGGTGGGGGGGATGGATACGCAGTATTTT	CASSEAQVGGMDTQYF
TRBV5-4	NA	TRBD1	TRBJ1-1	TGTGCCAGCAGCTCGCAACCGACAGGGGTGGGCACTGAAGCTTTCTTT	CASSSQPTGVGTEAFF
TRBV9	NA	TRBD1	TRBJ2-5	TGTGCCAGCAGTGTAGGACAGGTCCAAGAGACCCAGTACTTC	CASSVGQVQETQYF
TRBV2	NA	NA	TRBJ2-5	TGTGCCAGCAGTCGTCGACAGGCCCAAGAGACCCAGTACTTC	CASSRRQAQETQYF
TRBV27	once	TRBD1	TRBJ2-3	TGTGCCAGCAGTTTATCTCGCAGGGGGCCGCTCAGCACAGATACGCAGTATTTT	CASSLSRRGPLSTDTQYF
TRBV9	NA	NA	TRBJ1-2	TGTGCCAGCAGCGTAGCAGCGGTTAACTATGGCTACACCTTC	CASSVAAVNYGYTF
TRBV9	NA	TRBD2	TRBJ2-3	TGTGCCAGCAGCGCGAGAGCGGGGTCAGATACGCAGTATTTT	CASSARAGSDTQYF
TRBV30	NA	NA	TRBJ2-5	TGTGCCTGGAGTCTAGGGGTGCAAGAGACCCAGTACTTC	CAWSLGVQETQYF
TRBV15	NA	TRBD1	TRBJ2-7	TGTGCCACCAGCAGCCGACAGGGGACCTACGAGCAGTACTTC	CATSSRQGTYEQYF
TRBV4-3	NA	NA	TRBJ1-2	TGCGCCAGCAGCTCATACGCCTGGGCAGGCTATGGCTACACCTTC	CASSSYAWAGYGYTF
TRBV5-1	NA	TRBD2	TRBJ2-7	TGCGCCAGCAGCTGGGCCGGGACTATGTCCGACGAGCAGTACTTC	CASSWAGTMSDEQYF
TRBV6-1	few	NA	TRBJ1-1	TGTGCCAGCCCCAACAGGGCTCGAACTGAAGCTTTCTTT	CASPNRARTEAFF
TRBV6-4	NA	NA	TRBJ1-5	TGTGCCAGCATTCAGGGCTCACTGTATAGCAATCAGCCCCAGCATTTT	CASIQGSLYSNQPQHF
TRBV30	once	NA	TRBJ1-5	TGTGCCTGGAGTGTACAGGGAAACGGGCCCCAGCATTTT	CAWSVQGNGPQHF
TRBV7-9	NA	TRBD2	TRBJ2-3	TGTGCCAGCAGCCGACTAGCGGGGTACACAGATACGCAGTATTTT	CASSRLAGYTDTQYF